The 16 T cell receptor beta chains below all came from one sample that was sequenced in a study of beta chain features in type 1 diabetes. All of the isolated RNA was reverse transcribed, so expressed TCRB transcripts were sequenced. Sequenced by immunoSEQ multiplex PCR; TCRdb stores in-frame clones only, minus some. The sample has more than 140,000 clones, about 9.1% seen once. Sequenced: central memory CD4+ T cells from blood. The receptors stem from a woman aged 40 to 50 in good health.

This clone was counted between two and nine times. The DNA of the CDR3 is TGTGCCAGCAAGGAGGGGGATACGCAGTATTTT. This sequence encodes CASKEGDTQYF. This sequence joins TRBV6-6 and TRBJ2-3; tentative D call: TRBD2 (6 bases). The CDR3 spans 11 residues. Trimming shortened V by 7 bases and J by 6 bases, and 8 bases separated the two germline ends. Germline V CDR1 and CDR2: MNHNY, SVGAGI (reference sequence).

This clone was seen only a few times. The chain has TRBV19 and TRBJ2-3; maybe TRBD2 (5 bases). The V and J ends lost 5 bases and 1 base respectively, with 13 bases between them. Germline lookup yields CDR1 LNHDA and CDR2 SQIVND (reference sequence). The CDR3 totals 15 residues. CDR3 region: CASSYGLRGTDTQYF. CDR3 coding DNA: TGTGCCAGTAGTTACGGGTTGAGGGGCACAGATACGCAGTATTTT.

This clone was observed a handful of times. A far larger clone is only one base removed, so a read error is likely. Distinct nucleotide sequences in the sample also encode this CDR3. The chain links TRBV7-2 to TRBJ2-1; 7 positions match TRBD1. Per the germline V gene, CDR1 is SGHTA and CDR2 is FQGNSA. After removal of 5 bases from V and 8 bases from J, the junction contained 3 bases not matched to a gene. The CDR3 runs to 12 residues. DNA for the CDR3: TGTGCCAGCAGCCCTACAGGGGATGAGCAGTTCTTC. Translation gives CASSPTGDEQFF.

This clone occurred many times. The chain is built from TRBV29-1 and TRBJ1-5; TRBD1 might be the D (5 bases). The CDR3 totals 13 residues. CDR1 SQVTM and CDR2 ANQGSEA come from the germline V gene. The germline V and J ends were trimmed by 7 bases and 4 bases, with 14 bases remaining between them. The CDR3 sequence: CSAAGHANQPQHF. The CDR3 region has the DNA TGCAGCGCGGCTGGACACGCGAATCAGCCCCAGCATTTT. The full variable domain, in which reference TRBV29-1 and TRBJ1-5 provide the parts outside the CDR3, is SAVISQKPSRDICQRGTSLTIQCQVDSQVTMMFWYRQQPGQSLTLIATANQGSEATYESGFVIDKFPISRPNLTFSTLTVSNMSPEDSSIYLCSAAGHANQPQHFGDGTRLSIL.

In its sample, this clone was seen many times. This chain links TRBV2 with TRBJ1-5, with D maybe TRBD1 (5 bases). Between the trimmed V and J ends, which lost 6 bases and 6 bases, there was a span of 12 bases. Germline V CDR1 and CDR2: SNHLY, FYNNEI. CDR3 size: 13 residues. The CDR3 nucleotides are TGTGCCAGCAGAAGTGGGGGGACTCAGCCCCAGCATTTT. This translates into CASRSGGTQPQHF.

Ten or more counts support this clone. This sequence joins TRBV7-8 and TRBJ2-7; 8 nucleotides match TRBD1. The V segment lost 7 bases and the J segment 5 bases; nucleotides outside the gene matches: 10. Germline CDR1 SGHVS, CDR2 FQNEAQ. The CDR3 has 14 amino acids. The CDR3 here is CASTGQGPLDEQYF. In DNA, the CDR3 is TGTGCCAGCACCGGACAGGGCCCCCTCGACGAGCAGTACTTC.

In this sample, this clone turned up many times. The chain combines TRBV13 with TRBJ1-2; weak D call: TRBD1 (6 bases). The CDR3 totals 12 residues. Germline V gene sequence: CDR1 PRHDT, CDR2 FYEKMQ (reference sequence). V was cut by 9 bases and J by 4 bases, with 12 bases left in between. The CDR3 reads CARAGACYGYTF. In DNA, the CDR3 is TGTGCCAGGGCAGGGGCCTGCTATGGCTACACCTTC.

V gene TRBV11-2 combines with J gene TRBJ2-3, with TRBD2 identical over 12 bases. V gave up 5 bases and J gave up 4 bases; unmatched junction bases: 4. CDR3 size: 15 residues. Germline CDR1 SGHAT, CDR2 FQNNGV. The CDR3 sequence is CASSLAGGRADTQYF. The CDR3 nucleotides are TGTGCCAGCAGCCTAGCGGGGGGGCGGGCAGATACGCAGTATTTT. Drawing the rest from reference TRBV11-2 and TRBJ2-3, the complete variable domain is EAGVAQSPRYKIIEKRQSVAFWCNPISGHATLYWYQQILGQGPKLLIQFQNNGVVDDSQLPKDRFSAERLKGVDSTLKIQPAKLEDSAVYLCASSLAGGRADTQYFGPGTRLTVL.

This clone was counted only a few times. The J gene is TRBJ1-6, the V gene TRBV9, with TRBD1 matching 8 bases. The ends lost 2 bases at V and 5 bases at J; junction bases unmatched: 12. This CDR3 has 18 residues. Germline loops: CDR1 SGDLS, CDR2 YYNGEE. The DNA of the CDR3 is TGTGCCAGCAGCGTTAACCCAAGGACAGGGCGCGATAATTCACCCCTCCACTTT. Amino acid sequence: CASSVNPRTGRDNSPLHF.

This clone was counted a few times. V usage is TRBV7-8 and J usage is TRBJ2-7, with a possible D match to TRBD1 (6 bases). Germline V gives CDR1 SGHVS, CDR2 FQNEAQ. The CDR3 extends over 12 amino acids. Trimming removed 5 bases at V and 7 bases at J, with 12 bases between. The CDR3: CASSPGVGEQYF. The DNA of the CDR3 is TGTGCCAGCAGCCCAGGGGTTGGGGAGCAGTACTTC.

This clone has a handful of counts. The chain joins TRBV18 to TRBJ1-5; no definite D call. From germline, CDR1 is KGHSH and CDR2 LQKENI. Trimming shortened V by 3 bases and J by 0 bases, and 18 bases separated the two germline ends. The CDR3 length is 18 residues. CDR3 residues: CASSPTRGGKDSNQPQHF. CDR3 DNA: TGTGCCAGCTCACCTACACGGGGAGGAAAGGATAGCAATCAGCCCCAGCATTTT. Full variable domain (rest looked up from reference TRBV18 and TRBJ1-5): NAGVMQNPRHLVRRRGQEARLRCSPMKGHSHVYWYRQLPEEGLKFMVYLQKENIIDESGMPKERFSAEFPKEGPSILRIQQVVRGDSAAYFCASSPTRGGKDSNQPQHFGDGTRLSIL.

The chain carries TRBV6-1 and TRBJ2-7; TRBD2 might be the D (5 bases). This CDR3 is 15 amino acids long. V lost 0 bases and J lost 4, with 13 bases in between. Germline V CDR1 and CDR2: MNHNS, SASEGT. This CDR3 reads CASSEALSATYEQYF. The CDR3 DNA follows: TGTGCCAGCAGTGAAGCGCTTAGCGCGACGTACGAGCAGTACTTC.

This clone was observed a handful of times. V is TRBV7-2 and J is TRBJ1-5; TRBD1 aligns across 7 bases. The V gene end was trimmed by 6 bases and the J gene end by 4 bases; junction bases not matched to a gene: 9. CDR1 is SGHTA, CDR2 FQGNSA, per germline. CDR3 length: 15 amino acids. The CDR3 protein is CASRPPGQLNQPQHF. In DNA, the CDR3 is TGTGCCAGCAGGCCTCCGGGACAGCTAAATCAGCCCCAGCATTTT.

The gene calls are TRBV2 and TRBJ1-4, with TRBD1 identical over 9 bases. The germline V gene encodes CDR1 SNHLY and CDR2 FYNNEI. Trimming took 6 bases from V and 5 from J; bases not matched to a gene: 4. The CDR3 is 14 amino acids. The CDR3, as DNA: TGTGCCAGCAGAGCCGGGACAGGGAATGAAAAACTGTTTTTT. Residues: CASRAGTGNEKLFF.

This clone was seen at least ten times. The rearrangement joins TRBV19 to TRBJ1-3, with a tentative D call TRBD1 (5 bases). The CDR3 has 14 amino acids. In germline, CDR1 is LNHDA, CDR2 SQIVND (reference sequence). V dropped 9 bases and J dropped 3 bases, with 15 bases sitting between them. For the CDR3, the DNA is TGTGCCAGCAGACAGACCAGACTTGGAAACACCATATATTTT. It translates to CASRQTRLGNTIYF.

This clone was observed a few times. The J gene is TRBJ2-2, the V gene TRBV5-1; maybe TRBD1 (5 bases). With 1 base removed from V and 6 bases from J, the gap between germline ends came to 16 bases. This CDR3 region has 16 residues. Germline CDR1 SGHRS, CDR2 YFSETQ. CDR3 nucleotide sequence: TGCGCCAGCAGCTTGAGTTCGGAACCCAGGGCCGGGGAGCTGTTTTTT. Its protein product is CASSLSSEPRAGELFF.